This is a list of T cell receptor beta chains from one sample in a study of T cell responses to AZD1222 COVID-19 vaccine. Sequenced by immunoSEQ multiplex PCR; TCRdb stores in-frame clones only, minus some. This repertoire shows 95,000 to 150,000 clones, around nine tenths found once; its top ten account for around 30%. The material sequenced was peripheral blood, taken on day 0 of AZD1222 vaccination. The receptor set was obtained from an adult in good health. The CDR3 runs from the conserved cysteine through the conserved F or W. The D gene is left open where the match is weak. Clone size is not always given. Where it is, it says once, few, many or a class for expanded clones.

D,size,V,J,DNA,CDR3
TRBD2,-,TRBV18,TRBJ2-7,TGTGCCAGCTCACAATCTAGCGGGAAATACGAGCAGTACTTC,CASSQSSGKYEQYF
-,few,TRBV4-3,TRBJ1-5,TGCGCCAGCAGCCAAGATATGACATGGGGACAGCCCCAGCATTTT,CASSQDMTWGQPQHF
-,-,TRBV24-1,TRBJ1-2,TGTGCCACCAGTGATTCCATGCATGGCTACACCTTC,CATSDSMHGYTF
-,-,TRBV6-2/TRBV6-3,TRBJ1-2,TGTGCCAGCAGTGACAGCGCCCCTAACTATGGCTACACCTTC,CASSDSAPNYGYTF
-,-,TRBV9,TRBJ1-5,TGTGCCAGCAGCGTAGGCCAGCCCCAGCATTTT,CASSVGQPQHF
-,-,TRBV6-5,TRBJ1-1,TGTGCCAGCAGTTATCGGGGGCCGAACACTGAAGCTTTCTTT,CASSYRGPNTEAFF
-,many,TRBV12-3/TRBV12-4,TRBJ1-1,TGTGCCAGCAGTTTAGCGCACAACACTGAAGCTTTCTTT,CASSLAHNTEAFF
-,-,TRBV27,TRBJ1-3,TGTGCCAGCAGTTTCAATCGGTGGGAGGCTGGAAACACCATATATTTT,CASSFNRWEAGNTIYF
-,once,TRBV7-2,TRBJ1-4,TGTGCCAGCAGCTTACCCACGGCTGTGGAACTGTTTTTT,CASSLPTAVELFF
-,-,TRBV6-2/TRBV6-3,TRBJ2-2,TGTGCCAGCAGTTACTCAGCGGCGAACACCGGGGAGCTGTTTTTT,CASSYSAANTGELFF
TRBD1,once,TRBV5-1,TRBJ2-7,TGCGCCAGCAGCCCGGGACAGGGGGGAGTATACGAGCAGTACTTC,CASSPGQGGVYEQYF
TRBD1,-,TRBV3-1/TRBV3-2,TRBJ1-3,TGTGCCAGCAGTCAGGGGGCTGGAAACACCATATATTTT,CASSQGAGNTIYF
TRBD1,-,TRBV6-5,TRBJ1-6,TGTGCCAGCCGGGACAGGCAGGTCTATAATTCACCCCTCCACTTT,CASRDRQVYNSPLHF
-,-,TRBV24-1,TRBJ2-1,TGTGCCACCAGTGAAACAGGGTCCGGAAACCCAAATGAGCAGTTCTTC,CATSETGSGNPNEQFF
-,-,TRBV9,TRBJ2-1,TGTGCCAGCAGCGTAATGGAGACCAATGAGCAGTTCTTC,CASSVMETNEQFF
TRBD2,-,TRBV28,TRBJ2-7,TGTGCCAGCAGTTTATTGGCTAGCGGGGGCCACTACGAGCAGTACTTC,CASSLLASGGHYEQYF
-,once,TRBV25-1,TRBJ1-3,TGTGCCAGCAGTGAATTCGGCAGCTCTGGAAACACCATATATTTT,CASSEFGSSGNTIYF
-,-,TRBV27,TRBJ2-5,TGTGCCAGCGGCCTAGGACGGAGCCTCTCCGGGGAGACCCAGTACTTC,CASGLGRSLSGETQYF
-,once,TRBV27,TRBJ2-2,TGTGCCAGCAGTCGGTCGCTAGGGTCGGCCACCGGGGAGCTGTTTTTT,CASSRSLGSATGELFF
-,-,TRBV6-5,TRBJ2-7,TGTGCCAGCAGTCTAACTAGCTACGAGCAGTACTTC,CASSLTSYEQYF
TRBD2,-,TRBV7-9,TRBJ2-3,TGTGCCAGCAGCGACCTAGCGGGGGCTAGCACAGATACGCAGTATTTT,CASSDLAGASTDTQYF
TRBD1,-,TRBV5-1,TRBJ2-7,TGCGCCAGCACCGGGACAGCCTCATTGGGGGACTACGAGCAGTACTTC,CASTGTASLGDYEQYF
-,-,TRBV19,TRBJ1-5,TGTGCCAGTACCCGCCCCGAATATAGCAATCAGCCCCAGCATTTT,CASTRPEYSNQPQHF
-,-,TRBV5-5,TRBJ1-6,TGTGCCAGCCAGGACACGGATAATTCACCCCTCCACTTT,CASQDTDNSPLHF
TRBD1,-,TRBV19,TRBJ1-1,TGTGCCAGTAGCCCCGACAGGGGAGGGAGAGCTTTCTTT,CASSPDRGGRAFF
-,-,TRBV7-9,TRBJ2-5,TGTGCCAGCAGATTAGGGGTAGAGACCCAGTACTTC,CASRLGVETQYF
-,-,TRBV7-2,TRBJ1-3,TGTGCCAGCAGCTTATTACCGGGGACTGGAAACACCATATATTTT,CASSLLPGTGNTIYF
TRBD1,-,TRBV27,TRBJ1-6,TGTGCCAGCAGTTTATCGACAGGGGGCATCTATAATTCACCCCTCCACTTT,CASSLSTGGIYNSPLHF
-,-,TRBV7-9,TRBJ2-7,TGTGCCAGCAGCGTTACGACGTCCAGAGGCTACGAGCAGTACTTC,CASSVTTSRGYEQYF
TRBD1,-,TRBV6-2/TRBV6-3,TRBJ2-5,TGTGCCAGCAGCCGGGGCAGGGGGTTTGGAGAGACCCAGTACTTC,CASSRGRGFGETQYF
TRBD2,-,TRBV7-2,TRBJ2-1,TGTGCCAGCAGCTTAGTTGGGACTAGGGAATACAATGAGCAGTTCTTC,CASSLVGTREYNEQFF
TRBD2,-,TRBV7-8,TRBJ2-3,TGTGCCAGCAGCTTAGCGATCACTAGCGGGAGCACAGATACGCAGTATTTT,CASSLAITSGSTDTQYF
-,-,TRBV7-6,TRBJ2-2,TGTGCCAGCAGCTTAGGAGGGGCAGGCACCGGGGAGCTGTTTTTT,CASSLGGAGTGELFF
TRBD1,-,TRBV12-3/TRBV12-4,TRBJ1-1,TGTGCCAGCAGTTGGACAGGGGGCAAAGCTTTCTTT,CASSWTGGKAFF
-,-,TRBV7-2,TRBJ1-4,TGTGCCAGCAGCCTAGGGGGGGTTGGGGAAAAACTGTTTTTT,CASSLGGVGEKLFF
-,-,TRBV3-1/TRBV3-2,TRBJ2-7,TGTGCCAGCAGCCAAGGTCAAGGGACGGGCGAGCAGTACTTC,CASSQGQGTGEQYF
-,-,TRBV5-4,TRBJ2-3,TGTGCCAGCAGCTTGGCCGAGGGGACAGATACGCAGTATTTT,CASSLAEGTDTQYF
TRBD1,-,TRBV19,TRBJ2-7,TGTGCCAGTAGTACTGGACAGGGGAACGAGCAGTACTTC,CASSTGQGNEQYF
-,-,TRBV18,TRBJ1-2,TGTGCCAGCTCACCGGCGGGGCGAGACTATGGCTACACCTTC,CASSPAGRDYGYTF
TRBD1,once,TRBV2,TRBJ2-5,TGTGCCAGCAACTTAAGACAGGGGTTAGTCCAAGAGACCCAGTACTTC,CASNLRQGLVQETQYF